Each of the 7 T cell receptor beta chains below was sequenced from the same sample in a study of regulatory T cells in long-lasting Graves disease. Arm-PCR of CDR3 regions with iRepertoire HTBI primers generated TCR beta libraries. Each CDR3 protein gets one entry after TCRdb re-called the multiplex PCR reads with MiXCR. The sample yields about 470,000 distinct CDR3 sequences, 14% to 15% seen once. Time point of the sample: newly diagnosed GD, antithyroid drugs for less than 3 months. With RNA extracted from PBMCs as input, the TCR library was made. These data are also associated with another study on T cells in Graves' hyperthyroidism and ophthalmopathy.

The sample was peripheral blood mononuclear cells (PBMCs), taken at new diagnosis, from a patient treated with antithyroid drugs. The source is a young woman with Graves disease.

V and J are TRBV19 and TRBJ2-2; 13 bases align to TRBD2. Per germline, CDR1 LNHDA and CDR2 SQIVND (reference sequence). Trimming removed 10 bases from V and 5 bases from J; junction bases left unmatched: 4. The CDR3 consists of 14 residues. The CDR3 DNA reads TGTGCCACCAGGACTAGCGGGAGAACCGGGGAGCTGTTTTTT. It translates to CATRTSGRTGELFF.

This clonotype was seen ten or more times. The chain has TRBV30 and TRBJ1-1, with D perhaps TRBD1 (5 bases). CDR1 is GTSNPN and CDR2 is SVGIG in the germline V gene (reference sequence). The CDR3 has 13 residues. Trimming took off 4 bases at V and 1 base at J, with 10 bases between the two ends. CDR3 residues: CAWKGQPNTEAFF. The CDR3 DNA reads as TGTGCCTGGAAGGGGCAGCCGAACACTGAAGCTTTCTTT.

This clonotype was seen at least ten times. The V and J genes are TRBV20-1 and TRBJ2-7, with D maybe TRBD2 (6 bases). Per germline, CDR1 DFQATT and CDR2 SNEGSKA (reference sequence). Trimming pared 5 bases from V and 2 bases from J, leaving 16 bases between. The CDR3 consists of 14 residues. The CDR3 coding sequence is TGCAGTGCTCCTAACCGGGACTTAACCTACGAGCAGTACTTC. Amino acids: CSAPNRDLTYEQYF.

This clonotype was observed many times. The V call is TRBV11-3, the J call TRBJ2-5; possibly TRBD1 for D (6 bases). The CDR3 is 14 amino acids. Germline V gene sequence: CDR1 SGHNT, CDR2 YENEEA. The germline V and J ends were trimmed by 3 bases and 5 bases, with 13 bases remaining between them. CDR3 sequence: CASSFSRGLETQYF. In DNA, the CDR3 is TGTGCCAGCAGCTTTTCCAGGGGATTGGAGACCCAGTACTTC.

The V call is TRBV18, the J call TRBJ2-7; D may be TRBD2 (5 bases). The CDR3 loop spans 14 amino acids. Trimming pared 4 bases from V and 3 bases from J, leaving 13 bases between. CDR1 KGHSH and CDR2 LQKENI come from the germline V gene. The CDR3, as DNA: TGTGCCAGCTCACTGGTCGGGGAAATCTACGAGCAGTACTTC. Translating it yields CASSLVGEIYEQYF.

The chain carries TRBV9 and TRBJ1-2, with D uncertain. The CDR3 runs 16 residues. Trimming cost V 4 bases and J 0 bases, with 16 bases left between them. CDR1 and CDR2 (germline): SGDLS, YYNGEE. The CDR3 DNA is TGTGCCAGCAGCATCGGACCGATGTTAGCTAACTATGGCTACACCTTC. This encodes CASSIGPMLANYGYTF. Variable domain in full (rest from reference TRBV9 and TRBJ1-2): DSGVTQTPKHLITATGQRVTLRCSPRSGDLSVYWYQQSLDQGLQFLIQYYNGEERAKGNILERFSAQQFPDLHSELNLSSLELGDSALYFCASSIGPMLANYGYTFGSGTRLTVV.

V gene TRBV5-5 combines with J gene TRBJ1-4; the D gene is possibly TRBD1 (6 bases). V was clipped by 2 bases and J by 6 bases, with 11 bases between them. The CDR3 consists of 14 residues. Per the germline V gene, CDR1 is SGHKS and CDR2 is YYEKEE (reference sequence). CDR3 residues: CASSLTGTDEKLFF. Here the CDR3 DNA reads TGTGCCAGCAGCTTAACAGGGACGGATGAAAAACTGTTTTTT.